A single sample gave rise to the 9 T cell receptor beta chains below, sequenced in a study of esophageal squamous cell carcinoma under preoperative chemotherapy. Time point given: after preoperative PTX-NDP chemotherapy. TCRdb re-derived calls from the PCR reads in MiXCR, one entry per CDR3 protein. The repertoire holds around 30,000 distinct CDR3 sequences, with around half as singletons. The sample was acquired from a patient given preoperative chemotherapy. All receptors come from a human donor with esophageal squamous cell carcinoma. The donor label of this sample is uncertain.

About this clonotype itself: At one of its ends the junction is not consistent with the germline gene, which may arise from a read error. CDR3 protein: CASSRGQGDTLNF. The CDR3 nucleotides are TGTGCCAGCTCACGCGGACAGGGGGACACCCTGAACTTC. The rearrangement uses TRBV18 and TRBJ2-5; 10 bases fit TRBD1. This CDR3 contains 13 residues. Germline V gene sequence: CDR1 KGHSH, CDR2 LQKENI.

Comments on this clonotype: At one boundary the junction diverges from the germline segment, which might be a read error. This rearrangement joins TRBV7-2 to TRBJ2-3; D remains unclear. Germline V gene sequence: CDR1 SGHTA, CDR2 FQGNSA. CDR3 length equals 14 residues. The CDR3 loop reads CAGSLLRTTDIQYF. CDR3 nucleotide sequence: TGTGCCGGCAGCTTACTGCGTACCACAGATATTCAGTATTTT.

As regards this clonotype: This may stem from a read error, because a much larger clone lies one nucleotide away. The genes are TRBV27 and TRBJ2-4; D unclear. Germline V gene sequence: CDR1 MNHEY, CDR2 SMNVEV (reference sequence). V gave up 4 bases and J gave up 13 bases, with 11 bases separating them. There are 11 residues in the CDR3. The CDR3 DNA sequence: TGTGCCAGCAGTTCCCACAATGAGCAGTACTTC. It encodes CASSSHNEQYF.

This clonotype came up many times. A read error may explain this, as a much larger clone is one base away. CDR3 in amino acids: CASSLFAGLSSYNEQYF. In DNA, the CDR3 is TGTGCCAGCAGCTTATTTGCGGGGCTCTCTTCCTACAATGAGCAGTACTTC. This chain connects TRBV7-2 to TRBJ2-1, with D perhaps TRBD2 (6 bases). The J call may be mistaken, given a closer DNA end match to TRBJ2-7. The CDR3 runs to 17 residues. CDR1 is SGHTA, CDR2 FQGNSA, per germline.

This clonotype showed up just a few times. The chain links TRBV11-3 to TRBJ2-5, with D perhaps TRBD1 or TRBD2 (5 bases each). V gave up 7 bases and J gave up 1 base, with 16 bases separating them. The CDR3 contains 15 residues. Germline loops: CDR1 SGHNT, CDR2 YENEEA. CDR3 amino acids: CASTVSSGGQETQYF. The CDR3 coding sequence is TGTGCCAGCACCGTTAGCAGTGGGGGCCAAGAGACCCAGTACTTC.

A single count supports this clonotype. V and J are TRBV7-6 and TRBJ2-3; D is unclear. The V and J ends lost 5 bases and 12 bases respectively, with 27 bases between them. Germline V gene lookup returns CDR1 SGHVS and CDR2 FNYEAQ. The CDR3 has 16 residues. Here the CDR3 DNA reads TGTGCCAGCAGCCGCTATGGCGGCCCTGGCACAGAGACCCAGTATTTT. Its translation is CASSRYGGPGTETQYF.

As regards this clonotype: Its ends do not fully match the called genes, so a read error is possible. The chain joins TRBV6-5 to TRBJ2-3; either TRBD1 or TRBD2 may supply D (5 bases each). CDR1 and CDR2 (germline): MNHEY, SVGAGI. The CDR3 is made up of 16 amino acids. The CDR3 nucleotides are TGTGCCAGCAGTTTCTCGGGGCTCTCGGCAACCGATACTCAGTATTTT. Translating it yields CASSFSGLSATDTQYF.

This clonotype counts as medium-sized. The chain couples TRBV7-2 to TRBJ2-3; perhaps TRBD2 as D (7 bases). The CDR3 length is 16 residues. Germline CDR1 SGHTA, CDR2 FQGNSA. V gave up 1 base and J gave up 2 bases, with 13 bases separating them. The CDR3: CASSLETGGSTDTQYF. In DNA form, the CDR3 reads TGTGCCAGCAGCTTAGAAACGGGGGGCTCCACAGATACGCAGTATTTT.

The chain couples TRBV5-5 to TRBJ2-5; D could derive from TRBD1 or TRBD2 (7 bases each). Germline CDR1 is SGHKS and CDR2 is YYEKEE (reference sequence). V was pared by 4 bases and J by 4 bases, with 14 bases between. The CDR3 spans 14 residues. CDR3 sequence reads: CASSDPGGGETQYF. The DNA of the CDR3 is TGTGCCAGCAGCGACCCAGGGGGGGGAGAGACCCAGTACTTC. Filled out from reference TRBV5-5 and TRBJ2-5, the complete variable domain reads DAGVTQSPTHLIKTRGQQVTLRCSPISGHKSVSWYQQVLGQGPQFIFQYYEKEERGRGNFPDRFSARQFPNYSSELNVNALLLGDSALYLCASSDPGGGETQYFGPGTRLLVL.